These 21 T cell receptor beta chains originate from one sample sequenced in a study of shared clonotypes between healthy human individuals. Here immunoSEQ multiplex PCR was the method, and the copy in TCRdb shows in-frame clones only, minus some. The sample holds approximately 120,000 clones, approximately 70% seen once. Sequences were obtained from memory CD8+ T cells sorted from blood. Subset meaning: CD45RO+ cells pooled with CCR7-negative TemRA cells. Receptors were obtained from a woman aged 25-40 years in good health.

The V and J genes are TRBV4-1 and TRBJ1-3, with 9 bases lining up with TRBD1. The CDR3 spans 20 residues. Germline CDR1 MGHRA, CDR2 YSYEKL. Trimming took 4 bases from V and 0 from J; bases not matched to a gene: 16. CDR3 sequence: CASSPRTGVFLLYSGNTIYF. The DNA for the CDR3 is TGCGCCAGCAGCCCCAGGACAGGGGTCTTCCTGTTATACTCTGGAAACACCATATATTTT.

This chain links TRBV6-1 with TRBJ2-7, with D possibly being TRBD2 (5 bases). The CDR3 spans 14 residues. Trimming cost V 2 bases and J 3 bases, with 11 bases left between them. Germline V lookup: CDR1 MNHNS, CDR2 SASEGT. The CDR3 bases are TGTGCCAGCAGTGAATTAGAAGCGGACTACGAGCAGTACTTC. As protein: CASSELEADYEQYF.

This rearrangement joins TRBV7-2 to TRBJ2-1; possibly TRBD2 for D (6 bases). CDR3 length: 16 amino acids. V was trimmed by 4 bases and J by 8 bases, leaving 21 bases between them. The germline gives CDR1 SGHTA, CDR2 FQGNSA. In DNA form, the CDR3 reads TGTGCCAGCAGCTGGCTAGCGCACCCCTTGTCTCATGAGCAGTTCTTC. Its translation is CASSWLAHPLSHEQFF. Together with reference TRBV7-2 and TRBJ2-1, the CDR3 gives the full variable domain: GAGVSQSPSNKVTEKGKDVELRCDPISGHTALYWYRQSLGQGLEFLIYFQGNSAPDKSGLPSDRFSAERTGGSVSTLTIQRTQQEDSAVYLCASSWLAHPLSHEQFFGPGTRLTVL.

This clone was seen once. The CDR3 here is CSVGALQGETQYF. For the CDR3, the DNA is TGCAGCGTTGGTGCCCTTCAAGGAGAGACCCAGTACTTC. The rearrangement joins TRBV29-1 to TRBJ2-5; D call uncertain. The germline V gene encodes CDR1 SQVTM and CDR2 ANQGSEA. V was trimmed by 4 bases and J by 4 bases, leaving 13 bases between them. The CDR3 runs to 13 residues. The whole variable domain, filled in from reference TRBV29-1 and TRBJ2-5, reads SAVISQKPSRDICQRGTSLTIQCQVDSQVTMMFWYRQQPGQSLTLIATANQGSEATYESGFVIDKFPISRPNLTFSTLTVSNMSPEDSSIYLCSVGALQGETQYFGPGTRLLVL.

The J gene is TRBJ1-2, the V gene TRBV2, with 8 bases matching TRBD1. The CDR3 is 15 residues long. Germline assignment: CDR1 SNHLY and CDR2 FYNNEI. Trimming at V came to 8 bases and at J to 9 bases, leaving 17 bases not matched to a gene. CDR3 bases: TGTGCCAGCCAATGGGGACAGGTCGTATTAACTAGCTACACCTTC. It codes for CASQWGQVVLTSYTF. Supplemented by reference TRBV2 and TRBJ1-2, the full variable domain reads EPEVTQTPSHQVTQMGQEVILRCVPISNHLYFYWYRQILGQKVEFLVSFYNNEISEKSEIFDDQFSVERPDGSNFTLKIRSTKLEDSAMYFCASQWGQVVLTSYTFGSGTRLTVV.

This sequence joins TRBV7-2 and TRBJ2-5; 9 bases agree with TRBD2. V dropped 3 bases and J dropped 0; count of bases not matched to a gene: 5. The CDR3 sequence is 16 residues long. Germline V lookup: CDR1 SGHTA, CDR2 FQGNSA. The CDR3 region is CASSFGGRAYQETQYF. The CDR3 region has the DNA TGTGCCAGCAGCTTCGGCGGGAGGGCGTACCAAGAGACCCAGTACTTC.

This clone was picked up many times. V gene TRBV6-1 combines with J gene TRBJ1-5; 9 bases are shared with TRBD1. V was pared by 6 bases and J by 6 bases, with 6 bases of the junction left unmatched. CDR3 length: 14 residues. Germline values: CDR1 MNHNS, CDR2 SASEGT. CDR3 DNA: TGTGCCAGCAGGGGGACAGGGATTTCTCAGCCCCAGCATTTT. This translates into CASRGTGISQPQHF.

V usage is TRBV9 and J usage is TRBJ2-2, with D perhaps assigned TRBD1 or TRBD2 (5 bases each). Germline CDR1 is SGDLS and CDR2 is YYNGEE. This CDR3 comprises 14 residues. Trimming took 0 bases from V and 3 from J, leaving 6 bases between them. The CDR3 sequence: CASSVGGDTGELFF. The CDR3 DNA sequence: TGTGCCAGCAGCGTAGGAGGGGACACCGGGGAGCTGTTTTTT. Combining the CDR3 with reference TRBV9 and TRBJ2-2 gives the whole variable domain DSGVTQTPKHLITATGQRVTLRCSPRSGDLSVYWYQQSLDQGLQFLIQYYNGEERAKGNILERFSAQQFPDLHSELNLSSLELGDSALYFCASSVGGDTGELFFGEGSRLTVL.

This clone appeared a single time. The gene calls are TRBV5-1 and TRBJ2-7; TRBD1 or TRBD2 may be the D gene (5 bases each). The CDR3 covers 14 residues. Between the trimmed V and J ends, which lost 3 bases and 3 bases, there was a span of 13 bases. Germline values: CDR1 SGHRS, CDR2 YFSETQ. This chain's CDR3 is CASSWVRGDYEQYF. The CDR3 nucleotides are TGCGCCAGCAGCTGGGTCCGGGGCGACTACGAGCAGTACTTC.

This clone was counted between two and nine times. The CDR3 DNA sequence: TGTGCCAGCAGCCACGACTATCTTAGCACAGATACGCAGTATTTT. Translated, it gives CASSHDYLSTDTQYF. The chain employs TRBV7-2 and TRBJ2-3; D may be TRBD2 (5 bases). Germline V lookup: CDR1 SGHTA, CDR2 FQGNSA. V lost 5 bases, J lost 0 bases, and 12 bases lay in between. The length of the CDR3 is 15 residues.

The V and J genes are TRBV27 and TRBJ1-4; TRBD1 matches at 10 bases. The germline V gene encodes CDR1 MNHEY and CDR2 SMNVEV (reference sequence). J gave up 1 base and V 7 bases, and 9 bases lay outside the gene matches. This CDR3 is built from 17 residues. Written as DNA, the CDR3 is TGTGCCAGCACCTCGGGACAGGGGCGGGGAACTAATGAAAAACTGTTTTTT. The encoded protein is CASTSGQGRGTNEKLFF.

This chain connects TRBV5-6 to TRBJ1-5, with 8 positions matching TRBD1. The germline V gene has CDR1 SGHDT and CDR2 YYEEEE. With 3 bases clipped from V and 2 bases from J, the junction kept 10 bases outside the gene matches. This CDR3 is built from 17 residues. In nucleotides, the CDR3 is TGTGCCAGCAGCTCGGGACAGGCCGTGGGGGGCAATCAGCCCCAGCATTTT. Translated, it gives CASSSGQAVGGNQPQHF. Complete variable domain (other parts from reference TRBV5-6 and TRBJ1-5): DAGVTQSPTHLIKTRGQQVTLRCSPKSGHDTVSWYQQALGQGPQFIFQYYEEEERQRGNFPDRFSGHQFPNYSSELNVNALLLGDSALYLCASSSGQAVGGNQPQHFGDGTRLSIL.

The table lists this clone with a count of one. The V and J genes are TRBV11-2 and TRBJ2-1; the D is unclear. Germline CDR1 SGHAT, CDR2 FQNNGV. The CDR3 length is 12 residues. V was shortened by 6 bases and J by 9 bases, with 12 bases between the two germline ends. CDR3 loop: CASRPLTGEQFF. CDR3 nucleotide sequence: TGTGCCAGCAGACCACTAACCGGTGAGCAGTTCTTC.

This clone has just a few counts. The chain couples TRBV9 to TRBJ2-1; D remains unclear. Trimming shortened V by 4 bases and J by 7 bases, and 12 bases separated the two germline ends. The CDR3 length is 13 residues. Germline V CDR1 and CDR2: SGDLS, YYNGEE. The CDR3: CASSPDPGNEQFF. The CDR3 DNA reads as TGTGCCAGCAGCCCGGACCCTGGGAATGAGCAGTTCTTC.

The chain links TRBV7-8 to TRBJ1-1; 9 positions match TRBD1. Trimming at V came to 9 bases and at J to 2 bases, leaving 13 bases not matched to a gene. The CDR3 totals 16 residues. The germline CDR1 and CDR2 sequences are SGHVS and FQNEAQ. The CDR3 DNA follows: TGTGCCAGTACTCTATCGACAGGGGGGGAAAACACTGAAGCTTTCTTT. This encodes CASTLSTGGENTEAFF.

The gene calls are TRBV30 and TRBJ1-1; D is perhaps TRBD1 (5 bases). Germline V lookup: CDR1 GTSNPN, CDR2 SVGIG (reference sequence). V was cut by 4 bases and J by 0 bases, with 15 bases left in between. This CDR3 is built from 15 residues. The CDR3 DNA follows: TGTGCCTGGAACCCGGGACCGCTGATGAACACTGAAGCTTTCTTT. Protein: CAWNPGPLMNTEAFF.

V is TRBV18 and J is TRBJ1-2; possible D gene TRBD1, 5 bases. Trimming removed 3 bases at V and 7 bases at J, with 18 bases between. This CDR3 spans 15 amino acids. Germline CDR1 KGHSH, CDR2 LQKENI. The CDR3 DNA is TGTGCCAGCTCACCGATCAGGGCCGACTACTGTGGCTACACCTTC. Protein sequence: CASSPIRADYCGYTF.

In its sample, this clone was seen a few times. J is TRBJ1-4 and V is TRBV25-1; TRBD1 might be the D (5 bases). The CDR3 has 16 residues. V was pared by 6 bases and J by 0 bases, with 14 bases between. Germline values: CDR1 MGHDK, CDR2 SYGVNS. CDR3 nucleotide sequence: TGTGCCAGCAGAGATAATTGGGGCGCAACTAATGAAAAACTGTTTTTT. Its protein product is CASRDNWGATNEKLFF.

This chain joins TRBV5-5 and TRBJ2-7; D possibly uses TRBD1 or TRBD2 (5 bases each). CDR1 is SGHKS, CDR2 YYEKEE, per germline (reference sequence). The length of the CDR3 is 16 residues. V lost 1 base and J 2 bases, leaving 16 bases between the germline ends. The CDR3 DNA reads as TGTGCCAGCAGCTTGAACGTGGGGACGCCTCCCTACGAGCAGTACTTC. Protein product: CASSLNVGTPPYEQYF.

V usage is TRBV28 and J usage is TRBJ1-1; no firm D call. Germline CDR1 is MDHEN and CDR2 is SYDVKM. Trimming removed 3 bases at V and 3 bases at J, with 14 bases between. The CDR3 runs to 15 residues. CDR3 in DNA: TGTGCCAGCAGTTTTTATTTCCGTACGGACACTGAAGCTTTCTTT. Amino acid sequence: CASSFYFRTDTEAFF.

This sequence joins TRBV11-3 and TRBJ2-7; TRBD1 matches 8 bases. The V segment lost 6 bases and the J segment 6 bases; nucleotides outside the gene matches: 1. The CDR3 covers 11 residues. Germline assignment: CDR1 SGHNT and CDR2 YENEEA. CDR3 region: CASRGTGEQYF. CDR3 DNA: TGTGCCAGCAGAGGGACAGGCGAGCAGTACTTC.